This paragraph covers one T cell receptor beta chain sequence. The antigen is not known. PCR primers comprised 60 Vbeta and 13 Jbeta primers. Only in-frame clones appear in the TCRdb table, and some are missing; sequencing was by immunoSEQ multiplex PCR. The table includes around 230,000 clones, around 84% detected once. The data belong to a study of cytomegalovirus exposure and HLA in healthy donors. Looked up from germline, CDR1 is SEHNR and CDR2 is FQNEAQ (reference sequence). CDR3 size: 17 residues. Trimming took off 5 bases at V and 2 bases at J, with 22 bases between the two ends. Study-wide points: In the analysis, some V segments, TRBV6-2 and TRBV6-3 included, were excluded as indistinguishable. A later analysis revealed that TCR association rates differed between HLA loci, peaking at DRB1 and bottoming out at HLA-C.

This sequence originates from a girl aged 2 to 10 in good health and CMV-seronegative. Specimen: PBMCs. V usage is TRBV7-9 and J usage is TRBJ2-7; maybe TRBD1 (5 bases). Written as DNA, the CDR3 is TGTGCCAGCAGCCCCCAAATTCCATTGGACATAACCTACGAGCAGTACTTC. It yields the protein CASSPQIPLDITYEQYF.